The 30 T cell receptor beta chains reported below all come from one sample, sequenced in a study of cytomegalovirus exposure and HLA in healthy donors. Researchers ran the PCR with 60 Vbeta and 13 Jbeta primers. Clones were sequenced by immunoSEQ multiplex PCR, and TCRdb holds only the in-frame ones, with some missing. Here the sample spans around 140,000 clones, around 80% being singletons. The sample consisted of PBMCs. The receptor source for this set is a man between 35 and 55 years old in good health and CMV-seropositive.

The CDR3 here is CATTPGSYNEQFF. CDR3 nucleotide sequence: TGTGCCACCACTCCGGGATCCTACAATGAGCAGTTCTTC. J is TRBJ2-1 and V is TRBV15, with D maybe TRBD2 (5 bases). The CDR3 is 13 residues long. CDR1 is LNHNV and CDR2 is YYDKDF in the germline V gene (reference sequence). Trimming left V 7 bases short and J 1 base short, with 8 bases between.

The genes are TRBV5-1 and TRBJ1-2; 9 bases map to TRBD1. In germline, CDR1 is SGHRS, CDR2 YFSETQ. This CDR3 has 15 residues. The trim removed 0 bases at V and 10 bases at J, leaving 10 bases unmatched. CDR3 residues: CASSLASGQGSVYTF. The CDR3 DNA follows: TGCGCCAGCAGCTTGGCCTCGGGACAGGGTTCTGTCTACACCTTC.

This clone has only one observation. In DNA form, the CDR3 reads TGTGCCAGCAGCTTAGGGGTCCTAGCGGGCCCCACAGATACGCAGTATTTT. Amino acid sequence: CASSLGVLAGPTDTQYF. This chain connects TRBV7-9 to TRBJ2-3, with TRBD2 matching over 8 bases. Germline values: CDR1 SEHNR, CDR2 FQNEAQ (reference sequence). This CDR3 spans 17 amino acids. V lost 1 base to trimming and J lost 2 bases; unmatched junction nucleotides: 8.

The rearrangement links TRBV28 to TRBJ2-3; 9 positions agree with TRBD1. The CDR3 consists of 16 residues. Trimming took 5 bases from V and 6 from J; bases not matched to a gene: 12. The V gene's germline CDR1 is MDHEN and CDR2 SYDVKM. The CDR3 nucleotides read TGTGCCAGCAGTGCCGGAGGGACAGGGATGAGGGATACGCAGTATTTT. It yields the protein CASSAGGTGMRDTQYF.

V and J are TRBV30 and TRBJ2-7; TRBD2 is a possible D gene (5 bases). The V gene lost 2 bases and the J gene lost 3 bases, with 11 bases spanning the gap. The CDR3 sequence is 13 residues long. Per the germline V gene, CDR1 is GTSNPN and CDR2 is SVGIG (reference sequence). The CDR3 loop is CAWSSGIYYEQYF. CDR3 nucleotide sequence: TGTGCCTGGAGTTCGGGGATTTACTACGAGCAGTACTTC. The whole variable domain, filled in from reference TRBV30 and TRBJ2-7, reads SQTIHQWPATLVQPVGSPLSLECTVEGTSNPNLYWYRQAAGRGLQLLFYSVGIGQISSEVPQNLSASRPQDRQFILSSKKLLLSDSGFYLCAWSSGIYYEQYFGPGTRLTVT.

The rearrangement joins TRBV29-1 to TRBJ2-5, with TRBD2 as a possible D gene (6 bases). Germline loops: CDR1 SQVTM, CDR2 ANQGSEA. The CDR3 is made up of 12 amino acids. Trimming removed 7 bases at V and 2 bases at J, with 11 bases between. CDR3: CSARLVQETQYF. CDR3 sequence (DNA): TGCAGCGCCCGACTAGTTCAAGAGACCCAGTACTTC.

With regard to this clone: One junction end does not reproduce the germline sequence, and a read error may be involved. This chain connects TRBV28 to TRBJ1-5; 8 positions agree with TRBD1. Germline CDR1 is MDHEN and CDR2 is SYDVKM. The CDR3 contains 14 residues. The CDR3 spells CASRQGGSSQPQHF. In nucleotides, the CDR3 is TGTGCCAGCAGACAGGGGGGAAGCAGTCAGCCCCAGCATTTT.

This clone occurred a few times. CDR3 region: CASSQDVAGWVNEQFF. CDR3 coding DNA: TGCGCCAGCAGCCAAGACGTAGCGGGATGGGTCAATGAGCAGTTCTTC. This chain connects TRBV4-3 to TRBJ2-1; 8 nucleotides line up with TRBD2. Germline CDR1 and CDR2: LGHNA and YSLEER. Unmatched junction bases numbered 7, after V lost 0 bases and J lost 6 bases. The CDR3 length is 16 residues.

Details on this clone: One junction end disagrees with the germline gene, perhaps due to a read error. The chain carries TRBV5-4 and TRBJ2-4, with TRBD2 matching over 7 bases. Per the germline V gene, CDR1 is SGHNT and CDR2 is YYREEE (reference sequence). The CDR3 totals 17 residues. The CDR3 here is CASSFMGEGMAKNSQYF. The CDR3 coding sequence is TGTGCCAGCAGCTTTATGGGGGAGGGAATGGCCAAAAACAGTCAGTACTTC.

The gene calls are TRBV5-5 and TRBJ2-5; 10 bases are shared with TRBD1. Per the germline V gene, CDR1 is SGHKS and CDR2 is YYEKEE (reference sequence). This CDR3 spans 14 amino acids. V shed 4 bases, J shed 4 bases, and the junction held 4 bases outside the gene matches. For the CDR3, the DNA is TGTGCCAGCAGCCCGACAGGGGGCGGAGAGACCCAGTACTTC. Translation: CASSPTGGGETQYF.

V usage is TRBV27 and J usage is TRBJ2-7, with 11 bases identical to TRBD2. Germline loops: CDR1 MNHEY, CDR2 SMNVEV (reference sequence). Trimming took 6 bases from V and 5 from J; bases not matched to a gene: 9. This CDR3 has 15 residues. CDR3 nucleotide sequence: TGTGCCAGCAGACCAACTAGCGGGAGTTTTCACGAGCAGTACTTC. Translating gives CASRPTSGSFHEQYF.

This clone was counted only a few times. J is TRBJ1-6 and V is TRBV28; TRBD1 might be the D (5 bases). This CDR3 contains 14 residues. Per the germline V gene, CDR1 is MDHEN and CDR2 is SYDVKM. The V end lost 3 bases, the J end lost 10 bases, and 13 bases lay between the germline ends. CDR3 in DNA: TGTGCCAGCAGTTTGGCAGGGCGGGGGTCACCCCTCCACTTT. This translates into CASSLAGRGSPLHF.

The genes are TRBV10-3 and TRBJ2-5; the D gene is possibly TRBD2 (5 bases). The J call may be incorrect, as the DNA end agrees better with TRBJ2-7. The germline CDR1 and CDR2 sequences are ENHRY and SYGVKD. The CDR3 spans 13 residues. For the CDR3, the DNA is TGTGCCATCAGTGGGCTAGCTCGCTACGAGCAGTACTTC. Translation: CAISGLARYEQYF.

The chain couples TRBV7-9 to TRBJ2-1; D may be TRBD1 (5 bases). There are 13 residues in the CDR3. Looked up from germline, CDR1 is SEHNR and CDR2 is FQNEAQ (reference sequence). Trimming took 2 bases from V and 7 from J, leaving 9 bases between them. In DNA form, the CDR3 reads TGTGCCAGCAGCTTACGTGGGGCTAATGAGCAGTTCTTC. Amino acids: CASSLRGANEQFF.

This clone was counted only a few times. The CDR3 sequence: CASSPTSGTYEQYF. For the CDR3, the DNA is TGTGCCAGCAGCCCCACTAGCGGAACCTACGAGCAGTACTTC. The chain carries TRBV7-2 and TRBJ2-7; TRBD2 aligns across 8 bases. Germline CDR1 and CDR2: SGHTA and FQGNSA. CDR3 length: 14 amino acids. The V segment lost 5 bases and the J segment 2 bases; nucleotides outside the gene matches: 5.

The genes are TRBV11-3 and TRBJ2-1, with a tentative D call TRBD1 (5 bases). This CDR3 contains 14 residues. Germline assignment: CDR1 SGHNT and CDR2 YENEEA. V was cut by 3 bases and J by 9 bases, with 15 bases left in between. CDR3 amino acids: CASSLVQGVSEQFF. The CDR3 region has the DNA TGTGCCAGCAGCTTGGTGCAGGGCGTGAGTGAGCAGTTCTTC.

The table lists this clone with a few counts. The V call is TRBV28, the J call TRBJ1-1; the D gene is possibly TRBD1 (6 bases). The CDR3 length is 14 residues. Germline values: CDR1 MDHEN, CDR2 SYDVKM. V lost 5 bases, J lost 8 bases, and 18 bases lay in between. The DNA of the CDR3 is TGTGCCAGCAGTCCCCCGGGACAAGGACCGGAAGCTTTCTTT. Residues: CASSPPGQGPEAFF.

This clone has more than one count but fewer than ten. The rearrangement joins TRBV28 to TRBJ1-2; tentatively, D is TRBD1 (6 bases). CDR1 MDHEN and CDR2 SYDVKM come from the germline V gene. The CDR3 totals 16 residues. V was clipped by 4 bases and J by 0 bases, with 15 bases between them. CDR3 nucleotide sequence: TGTGCCAGCAGTTCTTTCTCGGACAGAACTAACTATGGCTACACCTTC. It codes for CASSSFSDRTNYGYTF.

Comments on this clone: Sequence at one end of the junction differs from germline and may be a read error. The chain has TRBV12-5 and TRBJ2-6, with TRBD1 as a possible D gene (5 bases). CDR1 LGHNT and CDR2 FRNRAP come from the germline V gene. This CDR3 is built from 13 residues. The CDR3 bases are TGTGCTAGTGGTTTGAGTGGGGCCAACGGCCTGACTTTC. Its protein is CASGLSGANGLTF. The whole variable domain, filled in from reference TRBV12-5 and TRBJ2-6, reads DARVTQTPRHKVTEMGQEVTMRCQPILGHNTVFWYRQTMMQGLELLAYFRNRAPLDDSGMPKDRFSAEMPDATLATLKIQPSEPRDSAVYFCASGLSGANGLTFGAGSRLTVL.

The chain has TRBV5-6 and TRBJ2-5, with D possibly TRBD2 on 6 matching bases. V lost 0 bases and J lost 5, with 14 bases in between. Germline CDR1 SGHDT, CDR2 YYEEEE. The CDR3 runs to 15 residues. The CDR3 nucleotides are TGTGCCAGCAGCTTGGGAGGGACTGCGTACGAGACCCAGTACTTC. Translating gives CASSLGGTAYETQYF.

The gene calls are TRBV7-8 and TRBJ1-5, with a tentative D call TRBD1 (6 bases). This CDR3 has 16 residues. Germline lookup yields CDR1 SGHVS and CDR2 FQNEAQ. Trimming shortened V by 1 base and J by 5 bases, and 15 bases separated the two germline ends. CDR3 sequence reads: CASSLGAGVVYQPQHF. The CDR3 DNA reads TGTGCCAGCAGCTTAGGCGCAGGGGTCGTGTATCAGCCCCAGCATTTT.

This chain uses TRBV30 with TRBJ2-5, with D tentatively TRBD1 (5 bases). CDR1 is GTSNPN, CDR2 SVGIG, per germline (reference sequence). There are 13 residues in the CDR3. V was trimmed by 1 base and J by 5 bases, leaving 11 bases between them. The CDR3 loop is CAWSGQSPETQYF. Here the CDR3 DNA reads TGTGCCTGGAGTGGACAGTCCCCCGAGACCCAGTACTTC.

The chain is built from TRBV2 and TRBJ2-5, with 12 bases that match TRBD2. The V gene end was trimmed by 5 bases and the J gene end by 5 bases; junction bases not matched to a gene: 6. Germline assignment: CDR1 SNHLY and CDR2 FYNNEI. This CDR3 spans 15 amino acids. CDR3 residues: CASSPLAGGGETQYF. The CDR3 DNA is TGTGCCAGCAGTCCCCTAGCGGGAGGGGGGGAGACCCAGTACTTC.

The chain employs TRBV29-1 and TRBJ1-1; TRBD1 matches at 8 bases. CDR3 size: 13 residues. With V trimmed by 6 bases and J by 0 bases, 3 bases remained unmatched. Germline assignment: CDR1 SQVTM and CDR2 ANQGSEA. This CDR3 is CSVATGVNTEAFF. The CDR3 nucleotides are TGCAGCGTGGCGACAGGGGTGAACACTGAAGCTTTCTTT.

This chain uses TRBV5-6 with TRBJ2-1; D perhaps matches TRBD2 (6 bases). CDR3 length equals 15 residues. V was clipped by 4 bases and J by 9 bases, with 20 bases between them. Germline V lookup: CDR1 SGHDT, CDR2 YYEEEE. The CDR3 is CASSGILAMKIEQFF. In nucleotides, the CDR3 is TGTGCCAGCAGCGGGATACTAGCCATGAAGATTGAGCAGTTCTTC. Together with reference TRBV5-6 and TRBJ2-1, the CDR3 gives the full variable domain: DAGVTQSPTHLIKTRGQQVTLRCSPKSGHDTVSWYQQALGQGPQFIFQYYEEEERQRGNFPDRFSGHQFPNYSSELNVNALLLGDSALYLCASSGILAMKIEQFFGPGTRLTVL.

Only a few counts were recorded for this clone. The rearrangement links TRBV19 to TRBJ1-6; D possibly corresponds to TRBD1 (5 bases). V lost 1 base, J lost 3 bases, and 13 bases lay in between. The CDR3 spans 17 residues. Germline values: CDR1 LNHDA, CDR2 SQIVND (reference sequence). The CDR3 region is CASSIAGGTVYNSPLHF. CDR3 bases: TGTGCCAGTAGTATAGCTGGAGGGACGGTCTATAATTCACCCCTCCACTTT.

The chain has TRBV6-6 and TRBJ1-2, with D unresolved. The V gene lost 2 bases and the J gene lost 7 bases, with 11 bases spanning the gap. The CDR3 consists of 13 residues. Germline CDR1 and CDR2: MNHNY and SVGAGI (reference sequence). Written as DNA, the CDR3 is TGTGCCAGCAGTTACGTTGTGGGGAGTGGCTACACCTTC. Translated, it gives CASSYVVGSGYTF.

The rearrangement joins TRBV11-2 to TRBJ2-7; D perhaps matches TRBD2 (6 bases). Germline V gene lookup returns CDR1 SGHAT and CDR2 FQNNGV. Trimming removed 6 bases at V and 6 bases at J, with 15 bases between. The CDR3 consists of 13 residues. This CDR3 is CASSLSLAIEQYF. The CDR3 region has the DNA TGTGCCAGCAGTCTAAGCCTAGCGATCGAGCAGTACTTC.

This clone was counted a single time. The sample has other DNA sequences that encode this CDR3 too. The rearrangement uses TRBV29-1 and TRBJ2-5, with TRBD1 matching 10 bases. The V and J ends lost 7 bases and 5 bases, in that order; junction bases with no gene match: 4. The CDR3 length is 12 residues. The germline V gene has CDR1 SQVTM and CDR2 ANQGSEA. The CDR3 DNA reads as TGCAGCGCGGACAGGGGGAGGGAGACCCAGTACTTC. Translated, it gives CSADRGRETQYF.

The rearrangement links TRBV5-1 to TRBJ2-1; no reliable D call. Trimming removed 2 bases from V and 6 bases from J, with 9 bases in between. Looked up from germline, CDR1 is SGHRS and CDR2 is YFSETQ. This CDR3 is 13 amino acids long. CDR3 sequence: CASSFSTVNEQFF. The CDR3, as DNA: TGCGCCAGCAGCTTTTCCACTGTCAATGAGCAGTTCTTC.